This record concerns one T cell receptor beta chain sequence. Its antigen is currently unknown. Though probably carrying unrecorded immune exposures, donors were nominally healthy at sampling. The data stem from a study of cytomegalovirus exposure and HLA in healthy donors. Findings of the study overall: Presence/absence analysis assumed near-uniform sequencing depth across donors. According to an earlier analysis, most TCR beta V segments yielded productive rearrangements about 87% or about 30% of the time.

The PCR ran on 60 Vbeta and 13 Jbeta primers. This table comes from immunoSEQ multiplex PCR, and its TCRdb copy is limited to in-frame clones, with some not included. The sample has about 150,000 clones; about three quarters are singletons. J gave up 10 bases and V 0 bases, and 5 bases lay outside the gene matches. Germline V CDR1 and CDR2: SGHKS, YYEKEE (reference sequence). The CDR3 has 15 residues. The chain joins TRBV5-5 to TRBJ1-6, with TRBD1 matching over 9 bases. The TCR was taken from a male donor in good health and CMV-seronegative. The sample consisted of PBMCs. The chain's CDR3 is CASSLARDRVSPLHF. DNA for the CDR3: TGTGCCAGCAGCTTGGCCAGGGACAGGGTCTCACCCCTCCACTTT.